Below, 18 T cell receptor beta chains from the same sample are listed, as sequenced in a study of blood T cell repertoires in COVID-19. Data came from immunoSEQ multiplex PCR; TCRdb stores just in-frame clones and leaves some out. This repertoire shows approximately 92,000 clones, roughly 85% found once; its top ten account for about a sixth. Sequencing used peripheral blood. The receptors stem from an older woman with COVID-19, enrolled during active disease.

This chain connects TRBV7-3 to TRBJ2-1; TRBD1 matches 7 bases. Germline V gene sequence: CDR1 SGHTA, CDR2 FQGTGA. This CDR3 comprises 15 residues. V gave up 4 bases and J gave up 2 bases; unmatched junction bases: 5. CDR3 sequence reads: CASSSQGTAYNEQFF. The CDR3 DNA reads TGTGCCAGCAGCTCACAAGGGACAGCCTACAATGAGCAGTTCTTC. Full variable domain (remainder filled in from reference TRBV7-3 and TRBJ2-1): GAGVSQTPSNKVTEKGKYVELRCDPISGHTALYWYRQSLGQGPEFLIYFQGTGAADDSGLPNDRFFAVRPEGSVSTLKIQRTERGDSAVYLCASSSQGTAYNEQFFGPGTRLTVL.

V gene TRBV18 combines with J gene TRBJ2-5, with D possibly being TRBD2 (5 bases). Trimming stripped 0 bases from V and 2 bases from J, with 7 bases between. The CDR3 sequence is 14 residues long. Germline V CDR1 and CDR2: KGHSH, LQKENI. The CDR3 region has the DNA TGTGCCAGCTCACCACCCTCGGGACAAGAGACCCAGTACTTC. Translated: CASSPPSGQETQYF.

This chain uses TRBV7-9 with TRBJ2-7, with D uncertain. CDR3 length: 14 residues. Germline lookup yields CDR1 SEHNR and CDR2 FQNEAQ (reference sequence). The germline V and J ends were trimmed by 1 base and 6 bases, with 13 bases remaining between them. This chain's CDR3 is CASSLVWRSGEQYF. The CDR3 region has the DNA TGTGCCAGCAGCTTAGTGTGGAGATCGGGCGAGCAGTACTTC.

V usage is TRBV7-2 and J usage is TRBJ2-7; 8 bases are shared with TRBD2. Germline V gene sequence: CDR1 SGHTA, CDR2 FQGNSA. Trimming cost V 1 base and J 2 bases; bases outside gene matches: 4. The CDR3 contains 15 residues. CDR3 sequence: CASSLGSRGAYEQYF. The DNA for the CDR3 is TGTGCCAGCAGCTTAGGTTCGCGGGGGGCCTACGAGCAGTACTTC.

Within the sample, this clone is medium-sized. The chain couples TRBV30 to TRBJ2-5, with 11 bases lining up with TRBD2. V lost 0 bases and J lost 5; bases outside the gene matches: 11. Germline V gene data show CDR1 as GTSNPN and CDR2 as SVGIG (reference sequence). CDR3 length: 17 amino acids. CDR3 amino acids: CAWSVLLAGGQGETQYF. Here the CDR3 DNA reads TGTGCCTGGAGTGTACTTCTAGCGGGGGGCCAGGGTGAGACCCAGTACTTC.

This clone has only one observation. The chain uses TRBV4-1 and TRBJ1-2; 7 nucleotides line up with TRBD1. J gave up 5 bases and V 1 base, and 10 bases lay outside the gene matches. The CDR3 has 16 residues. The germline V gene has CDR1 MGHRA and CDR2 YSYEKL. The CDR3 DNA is TGCGCCAGCAGCCAAGCACAGGGACAGACAATATATGGCTACACCTTC. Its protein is CASSQAQGQTIYGYTF.

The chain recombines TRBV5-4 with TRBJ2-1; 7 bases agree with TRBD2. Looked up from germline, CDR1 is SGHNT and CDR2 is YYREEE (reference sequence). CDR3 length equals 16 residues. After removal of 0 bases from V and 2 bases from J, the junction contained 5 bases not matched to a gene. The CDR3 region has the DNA TGTGCCAGCAGCTTGGGTCTAGCGGACACCTACAATGAGCAGTTCTTC. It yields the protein CASSLGLADTYNEQFF. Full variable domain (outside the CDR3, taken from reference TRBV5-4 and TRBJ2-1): ETGVTQSPTHLIKTRGQQVTLRCSSQSGHNTVSWYQQALGQGPQFIFQYYREEENGRGNFPPRFSGLQFPNYSSELNVNALELDDSALYLCASSLGLADTYNEQFFGPGTRLTVL.

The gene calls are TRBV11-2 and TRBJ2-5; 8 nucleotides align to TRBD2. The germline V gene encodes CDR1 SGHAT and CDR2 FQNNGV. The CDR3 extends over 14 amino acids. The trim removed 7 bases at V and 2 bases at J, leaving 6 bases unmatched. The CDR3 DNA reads TGTGCCAGCAACAGAGAGCGGGGGCAAGAGACCCAGTACTTC. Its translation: CASNRERGQETQYF.

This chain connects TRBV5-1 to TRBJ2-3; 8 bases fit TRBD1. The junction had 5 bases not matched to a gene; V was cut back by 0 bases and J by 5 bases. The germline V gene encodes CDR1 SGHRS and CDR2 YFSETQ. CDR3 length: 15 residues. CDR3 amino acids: CASSLAQGARDTQYF. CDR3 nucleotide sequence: TGCGCCAGCAGCTTGGCGCAGGGGGCGCGAGATACGCAGTATTTT.

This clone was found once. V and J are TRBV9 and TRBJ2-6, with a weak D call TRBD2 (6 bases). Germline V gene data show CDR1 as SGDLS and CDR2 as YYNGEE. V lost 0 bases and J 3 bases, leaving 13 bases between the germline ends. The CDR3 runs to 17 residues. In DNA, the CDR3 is TGTGCCAGCAGCGTAGCTTCGCGGGGAGGTGGGGCCAACGTCCTGACTTTC. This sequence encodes CASSVASRGGGANVLTF.

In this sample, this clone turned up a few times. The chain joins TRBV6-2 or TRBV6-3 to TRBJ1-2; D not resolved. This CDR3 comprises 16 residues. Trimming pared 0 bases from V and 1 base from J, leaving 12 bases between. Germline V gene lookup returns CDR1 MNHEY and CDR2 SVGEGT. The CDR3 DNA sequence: TGTGCCAGCAGTTACTCGCGCGGCACTCATAACTATGGCTACACCTTC. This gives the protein CASSYSRGTHNYGYTF.

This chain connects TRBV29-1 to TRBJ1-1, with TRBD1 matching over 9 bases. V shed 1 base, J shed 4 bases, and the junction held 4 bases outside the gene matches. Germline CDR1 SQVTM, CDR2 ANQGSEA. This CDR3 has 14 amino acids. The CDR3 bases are TGCAGCGTTGAAGGTGGGACAGGGTTCACTGAAGCTTTCTTT. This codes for CSVEGGTGFTEAFF.

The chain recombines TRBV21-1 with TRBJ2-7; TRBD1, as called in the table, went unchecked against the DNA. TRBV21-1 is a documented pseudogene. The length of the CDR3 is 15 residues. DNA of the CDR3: TGTGCCAGCAGCAAAGCGGCAGGGGGCTCCTACGAGCAGTACTTC. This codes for CASSKAAGGSYEQYF.

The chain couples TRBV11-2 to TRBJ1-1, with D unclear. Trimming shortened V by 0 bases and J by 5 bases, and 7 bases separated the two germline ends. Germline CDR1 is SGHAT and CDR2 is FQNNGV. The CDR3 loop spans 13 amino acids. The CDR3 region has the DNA TGTGCCAGCAGCTTAGATCGGGGAACTGAAGCTTTCTTT. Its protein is CASSLDRGTEAFF.

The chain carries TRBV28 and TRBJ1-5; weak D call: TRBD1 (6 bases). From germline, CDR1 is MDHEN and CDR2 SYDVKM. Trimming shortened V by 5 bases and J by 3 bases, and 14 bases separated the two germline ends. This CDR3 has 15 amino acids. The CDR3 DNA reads TGTGCCAGCAGTCCGAACACAGGGTCCAATCAGCCCCAGCATTTT. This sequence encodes CASSPNTGSNQPQHF.

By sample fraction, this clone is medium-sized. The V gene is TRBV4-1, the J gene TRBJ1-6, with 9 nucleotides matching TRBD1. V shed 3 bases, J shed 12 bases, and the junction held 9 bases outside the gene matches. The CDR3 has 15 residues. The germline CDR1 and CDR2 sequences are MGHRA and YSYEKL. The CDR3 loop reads CASSQYGQGILPLHF. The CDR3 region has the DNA TGCGCCAGCAGCCAGTACGGACAGGGGATTTTACCCCTCCACTTT.

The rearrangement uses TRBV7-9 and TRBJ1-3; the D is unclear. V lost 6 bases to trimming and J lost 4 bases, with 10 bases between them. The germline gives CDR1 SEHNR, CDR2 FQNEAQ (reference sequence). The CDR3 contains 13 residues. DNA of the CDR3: TGTGCCAGCAGACCCGGAGGGGGAAACACCATATATTTT. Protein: CASRPGGGNTIYF.

The chain's CDR3 is CASSPTYEQYF. The CDR3 nucleotides read TGTGCCAGCAGCCCCACCTACGAGCAGTACTTC. V is TRBV2 and J is TRBJ2-7, with D uncertain. The germline V and J ends were trimmed by 6 bases and 2 bases, with 5 bases remaining between them. The CDR3 sequence is 11 residues long. Germline CDR1 SNHLY, CDR2 FYNNEI.